This entry describes one TCR beta chain. This specimen comes from a study of shared T cell receptors in the human thymus. Assay: immunoSEQ multiplex PCR; the TCRdb copy retains only in-frame clones and omits some. The data show some 640,000 clones, 70% to 90% seen once. Deletions cut 4 bases from V and 8 bases from J, with 14 bases between. CDR3 length: 13 amino acids. CDR1 MDHEN and CDR2 SYDVKM come from the germline V gene. This sample was also put to use in a study of human thymus T cells. That publication notes: Corrective cardiac operations yielded the resected thymus tissue. Related research examined unrelated individuals and reported that their thymic repertoires overlapped highly.

The V call is TRBV28, the J call TRBJ1-2, with D possibly TRBD1 on 6 matching bases. The receptor comes from a boy under two years old with a congenital heart defect. The sample consisted of thymocytes. The CDR3 DNA reads TGTGCCAGCAGTTGCCGGGGGGCGAGAGGCTACACCTTC. Its translation: CASSCRGARGYTF.